The rows below give T cell receptor beta chains drawn from one sample of a study of blood T cells in healthy people across ages. TCRdb reprocessed the 5' RACE reads with MiXCR, giving one entry per CDR3 protein. The data hold 650,000 to 1,000,000 distinct CDR3 sequences, with about 37% observed a single time. Sequences were obtained from blood. All receptors derive from a man aged 18 to 30 in good health. Both conserved end residues are part of each CDR3. The D gene is left open where the match is weak. Only part of the rows carry a size: once, few, many, or a class if the clone is expanded.

J gene	D gene	clone size	V gene	CDR3 length	CDR3 protein	CDR3 DNA
TRBJ2-7	TRBD1	many	TRBV12-3/TRBV12-4	13	CASRSGQGVEQYF	TGTGCCAGCAGGTCGGGACAGGGGGTCGAGCAGTACTTC
TRBJ1-2	TRBD1	NA	TRBV20-1	18	CSAGLGQVRTLTNYGYTF	TGCAGTGCTGGGCTAGGACAGGTTCGGACTTTGACTAACTATGGCTACACCTTC
TRBJ2-7	TRBD2	NA	TRBV29-1	13	CSVVSSGSYEQYF	TGCAGCGTTGTATCTAGCGGGAGCTACGAGCAGTACTTC
TRBJ1-6	NA	few	TRBV5-5	16	CASSLRTVIGNSPLHF	TGTGCCAGCAGCCTACGGACCGTAATCGGTAATTCACCCCTCCACTTT
TRBJ1-5	NA	NA	TRBV12-3/TRBV12-4	14	CASSALTRGQPQHF	TGTGCCAGCAGTGCCCTTACGAGGGGTCAGCCCCAGCATTTT
TRBJ1-2	NA	NA	TRBV4-2	13	CASSLRGDDGYTF	TGTGCCAGCAGCCTGAGAGGGGACGATGGCTACACCTTC
TRBJ2-1	NA	many	TRBV7-9	16	CASSPGGTTRYNEQFF	TGTGCCAGCAGCCCAGGGGGGACTACCCGATACAATGAGCAGTTCTTC
TRBJ1-4	NA	few	TRBV20-1	14	CSARLRQPTEKLFF	TGCAGTGCTAGATTGCGACAGCCTACAGAAAAACTGTTTTTT
TRBJ2-1	TRBD1	few	TRBV11-1	13	CASSRDRVGFEFF	TGTGCCAGCAGCCGAGACAGGGTAGGGTTTGAGTTCTTC
TRBJ1-1	TRBD1	few	TRBV11-2	14	CASSRGTGAYEAFF	TGTGCCAGCAGCAGAGGGACAGGCGCCTATGAAGCTTTCTTT
TRBJ1-1	NA	NA	TRBV4-2	15	CASSQVPPQNTEAFF	TGTGCCAGCAGCCAGGTCCCCCCTCAGAACACTGAAGCTTTCTTT
TRBJ1-5	NA	NA	TRBV12-3/TRBV12-4	14	CASSLGGGYHPQHF	TGTGCCAGCAGTTTGGGGGGGGGATATCACCCCCAGCATTTT
TRBJ2-1	TRBD2	NA	TRBV7-2	14	CASSLLARDYEQFF	TGTGCCAGCAGCTTACTAGCGCGGGACTACGAGCAGTTCTTC
TRBJ2-1	NA	few	TRBV7-2	17	CASSLGVPRGKYNEQFF	TGTGCCAGCAGCTTAGGGGTACCTCGGGGGAAATACAATGAGCAGTTCTTC
TRBJ2-1	NA	NA	TRBV6-5	14	CASSSTGRDNEQFF	TGTGCCAGCAGTTCCACGGGACGGGACAATGAGCAGTTCTTC
TRBJ2-1	TRBD2	few	TRBV20-1	16	CSAPTRPVGRGDEQFF	TGCAGTGCTCCCACCCGGCCCGTGGGGAGGGGCGATGAGCAGTTCTTC